A selection of T cell receptor beta chains follows, all from one sample in a study of sequential checkpoint blockade in melanoma. The table came from immunoSEQ multiplex PCR; TCRdb's copy has only in-frame clones and leaves some out. The repertoire holds around 12,000 clones, with around 80% as singletons. This material consisted of CD8+ T cells sorted from blood (inferred from file names), taken from a patient given nivolumab and ipilimumab in sequence. These receptor sequences come from a human donor with melanoma. Each CDR3 is given with its conserved first and last residue. Fields, in order: J gene, D gene, V gene, clone size, CDR3 protein, CDR3 DNA. A D gene is named only where the DNA matches it firmly. Rows give clone size only sometimes, using once, few, many, or a class for an expanded clone.

TRBJ1-4	TRBD1	TRBV7-9	once	CASSSQELGTGPEKLFF	TGTGCCAGCAGCTCCCAGGAGCTCGGGACAGGGCCCGAAAAACTGTTTTTT
TRBJ1-4	TRBD1	TRBV7-9	-	CASSLGQGGREKLFF	TGTGCCAGCAGCTTAGGACAGGGGGGGAGGGAAAAACTGTTTTTT
TRBJ2-7	TRBD2	TRBV5-6	-	CASSQTSSGRAYEQYF	TGTGCCAGCAGTCAAACCTCTAGCGGGAGGGCCTACGAGCAGTACTTC
TRBJ2-1	TRBD1	TRBV7-3	-	CASSLKTGPYNEQFF	TGTGCCAGCAGCTTAAAGACAGGGCCCTACAATGAGCAGTTCTTC
TRBJ2-3	TRBD2	TRBV19	-	CASRTTSGGLNTQYF	TGTGCCAGTAGGACAACTAGCGGGGGGCTCAATACGCAGTATTTT
TRBJ1-2	TRBD1	TRBV28	-	CASSPFTGQGFYGYTF	TGTGCCAGCAGTCCCTTCACGGGACAGGGCTTCTATGGCTACACCTTC
TRBJ2-7	-	TRBV5-1	-	CASSLVSGSYEQYF	TGCGCCAGCAGCTTGGTTTCAGGTAGCTACGAGCAGTACTTC
TRBJ2-7	TRBD1	TRBV27	-	CASSPRQGVTYEQYF	TGTGCCAGCAGTCCCCGACAGGGGGTGACCTACGAGCAGTACTTC
TRBJ2-7	-	TRBV28	few	CASSWESSYEQYF	TGTGCCAGCAGTTGGGAGAGCTCCTACGAGCAGTACTTC
TRBJ2-7	TRBD1	TRBV2	-	CASSQGQAAYEQYF	TGTGCCAGCAGCCAGGGACAGGCCGCCTACGAGCAGTACTTC
TRBJ2-1	-	TRBV27	-	CASSLGWAEAGEQFF	TGTGCCAGCAGTTTGGGTTGGGCGGAGGCGGGTGAGCAGTTCTTC
TRBJ2-7	-	TRBV9	-	CASSYGSEQYF	TGTGCCAGCAGCTACGGGAGCGAGCAGTACTTC
TRBJ2-5	-	TRBV29-1	-	CSVEALSDRPGETQYF	TGCAGCGTTGAAGCGTTATCGGACAGACCCGGCGAGACCCAGTACTTC
TRBJ1-5	TRBD1	TRBV6-6	-	CASSRQGYSNQPQHF	TGTGCCAGCAGTAGACAGGGTTATAGCAATCAGCCCCAGCATTTT
TRBJ1-1	-	TRBV9	-	CASSVGGDGNTEAFF	TGTGCCAGCAGCGTCGGGGGGGACGGGAACACTGAAGCTTTCTTT
TRBJ2-7	-	TRBV14	-	CASSQENRNYEQYF	TGTGCCAGCAGCCAAGAGAACAGAAACTACGAGCAGTACTTC
TRBJ2-2	TRBD2	TRBV28	-	CASSLRPSGNTGELFF	TGTGCCAGCAGTTTACGGCCTAGCGGGAACACCGGGGAGCTGTTTTTT
TRBJ2-5	TRBD1	TRBV18	-	CASSTTGGVQETQYF	TGTGCCAGCTCCACGACAGGGGGCGTACAAGAGACCCAGTACTTC